This T cell receptor beta chain stems from a study of blood T cell repertoires in COVID-19. Study-wide background: T cells, B-cell-depleted T cells, or PBMCs supplied cDNA or gDNA.

This clone has only one observation. Participant ages covered 18 to 89 years across 24 US areas. Original processing notes: Counts of nucleated cells, estimated from reference gene primer amplification, were obtained. Produced via immunoSEQ multiplex PCR; TCRdb's table is partial and in-frame only. That table gives V, J and clone size, and the DNA gave D and trimming. The sample carries hundreds of thousands of clones, 85% to 90% recorded once. The source material was PBMCs or T cells enriched from blood (not recorded which). The TCR was taken from a man aged 30-40 years who had recovered from COVID-19.

The CDR3: CASSLATGGSLSSPLHF. The CDR3, as DNA: TGTGCCAGCAGCTTAGCGACAGGGGGCAGCTTGAGTTCACCCCTCCACTTT. The chain recombines TRBV7-8 with TRBJ1-6; 10 positions agree with TRBD1. The CDR3 extends over 17 amino acids. Germline V gene lookup returns CDR1 SGHVS and CDR2 FQNEAQ. Losses at the gene ends were 0 bases for V and 9 bases for J; bases not matched to a gene: 8.